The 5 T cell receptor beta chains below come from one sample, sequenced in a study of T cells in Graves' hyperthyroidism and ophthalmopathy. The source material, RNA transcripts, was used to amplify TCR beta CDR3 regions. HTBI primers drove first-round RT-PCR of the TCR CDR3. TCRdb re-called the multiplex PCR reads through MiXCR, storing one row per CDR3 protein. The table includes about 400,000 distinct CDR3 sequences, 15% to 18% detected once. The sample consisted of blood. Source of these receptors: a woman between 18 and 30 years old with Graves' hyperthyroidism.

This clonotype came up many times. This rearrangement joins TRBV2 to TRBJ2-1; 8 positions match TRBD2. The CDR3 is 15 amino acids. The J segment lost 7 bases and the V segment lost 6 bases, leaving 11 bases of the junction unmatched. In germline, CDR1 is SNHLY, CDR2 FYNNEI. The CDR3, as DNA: TGTGCCAGCAGCGTTCCGGGACTAGGTGAGAATGAGCAGTTCTTC. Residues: CASSVPGLGENEQFF.

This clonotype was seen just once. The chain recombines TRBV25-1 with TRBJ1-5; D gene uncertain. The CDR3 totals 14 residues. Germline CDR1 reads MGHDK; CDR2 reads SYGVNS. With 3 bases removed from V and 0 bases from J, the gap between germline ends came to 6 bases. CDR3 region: CASSDAASNQPQHF. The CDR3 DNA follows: TGTGCCAGCAGTGATGCGGCTAGCAATCAGCCCCAGCATTTT.

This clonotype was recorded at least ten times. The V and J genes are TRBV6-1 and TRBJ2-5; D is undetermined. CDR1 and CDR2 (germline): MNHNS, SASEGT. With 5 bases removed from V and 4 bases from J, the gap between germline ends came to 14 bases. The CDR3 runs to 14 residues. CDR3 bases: TGTGCCAGCAGTTTAGTGGTAGGAATAGAGACCCAGTACTTC. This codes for CASSLVVGIETQYF.

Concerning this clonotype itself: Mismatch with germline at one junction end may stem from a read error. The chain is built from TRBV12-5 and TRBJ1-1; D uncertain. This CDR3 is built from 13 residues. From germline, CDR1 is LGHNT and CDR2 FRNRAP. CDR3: CVSGLTLNTEAFF. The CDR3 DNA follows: TGTGTTAGTGGTTTAACATTAAACACTGAAGCTTTCTTT.

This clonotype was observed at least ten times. The CDR3 is CASSPRASTVGGSYNEQFF. CDR3 DNA: TGTGCCAGCTCACCGCGGGCCAGCACCGTAGGGGGCTCCTACAATGAGCAGTTCTTC. This sequence joins TRBV18 and TRBJ2-1, with D possibly being TRBD1 (6 bases). The CDR3 sequence is 19 residues long. V lost 3 bases to trimming and J lost 0 bases, with 21 bases between them. Germline CDR1 reads KGHSH; CDR2 reads LQKENI. The full variable domain, rest sourced from reference TRBV18 and TRBJ2-1, is NAGVMQNPRHLVRRRGQEARLRCSPMKGHSHVYWYRQLPEEGLKFMVYLQKENIIDESGMPKERFSAEFPKEGPSILRIQQVVRGDSAAYFCASSPRASTVGGSYNEQFFGPGTRLTVL.